This note documents a single T cell receptor beta chain sequence. The sample belongs to a study of blood T cell repertoires in COVID-19. CDR3 length: 12 amino acids. Trimming removed 3 bases from V and 6 bases from J, with 12 bases in between. Germline V gene lookup returns CDR1 SQVTM and CDR2 ANQGSEA. Original handling: Nucleated cell counts were estimated from reference gene primer amplification. Assay used: immunoSEQ multiplex PCR; TCRdb lists only in-frame clones, some missing. That table furnishes V, J and clone size, whereas the DNA furnished D and trimming. The sample contains around 270,000 clones, roughly 84% of which appear only once. One Seattle source followed patients from active infection through their disease course.

V and J are TRBV29-1 and TRBJ2-7; possibly TRBD2 for D (6 bases). This sequence was found in a human donor with COVID-19, enrolled during active disease. The donor label of this sample is uncertain. The material sequenced was peripheral blood. CDR3 sequence (DNA): TGCAGCGTTGACTCGGGCGGGGTCGAGCAGTACTTC. Its translation is CSVDSGGVEQYF.